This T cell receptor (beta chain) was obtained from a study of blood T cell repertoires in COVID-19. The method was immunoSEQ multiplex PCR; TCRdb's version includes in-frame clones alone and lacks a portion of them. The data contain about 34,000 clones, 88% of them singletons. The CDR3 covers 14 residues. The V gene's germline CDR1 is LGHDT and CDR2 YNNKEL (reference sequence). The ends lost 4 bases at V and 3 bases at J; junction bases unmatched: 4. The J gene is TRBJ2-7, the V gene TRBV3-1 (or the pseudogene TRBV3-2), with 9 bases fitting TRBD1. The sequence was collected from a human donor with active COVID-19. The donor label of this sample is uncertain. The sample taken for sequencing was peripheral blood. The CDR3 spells CASSPGTGSYEQYF. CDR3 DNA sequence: TGTGCCAGCAGCCCCGGGACAGGGAGCTACGAGCAGTACTTC.